The rows below give T cell receptor beta chains drawn from one sample of a study of shared clonotypes between healthy human individuals. Assay: immunoSEQ multiplex PCR; the TCRdb copy retains only in-frame clones and omits some. Here the sample spans over a million clones, roughly 96% being singletons. Specimen: naive CD4+ T cells sorted from blood. The receptors originated from a man aged 25 to 45 in good health. Each CDR3 is given with its conserved first and last residue. D genes are given only for firm matches. Clone size is given for some rows only: seen once, a few or many times, or a class if the clone is expanded.

TRBJ1-4,NA,TRBV10-2,NA,CASSDRGRRMNEKLFF,TGCGCCAGCAGTGACCGAGGACGGCGGATGAATGAAAAACTGTTTTTT
TRBJ2-7,NA,TRBV7-8,once,CASSHPRYEQYF,TGTGCCAGCAGCCATCCCCGCTACGAGCAGTACTTC
TRBJ2-7,NA,TRBV6-5,NA,CASSESVSWEQYF,TGTGCCAGCAGTGAATCGGTGTCGTGGGAGCAGTACTTC
TRBJ2-7,NA,TRBV5-6,NA,CASSFSHRRSSYEQYF,TGTGCCAGCAGCTTTAGTCATAGACGGAGCTCCTACGAGCAGTACTTC
TRBJ1-3,TRBD1,TRBV7-8,NA,CASSPLTGGAGAGNTIYF,TGTGCCAGCAGCCCGCTAACAGGGGGCGCAGGTGCTGGAAACACCATATATTTT
TRBJ2-7,NA,TRBV20-1,NA,CSARTTVGKYF,TGCAGTGCTCGAACCACAGTAGGGAAGTACTTC
TRBJ1-4,NA,TRBV4-3,once,CASSQTRGEKLFF,TGCGCCAGCAGCCAAACCCGCGGTGAAAAACTGTTTTTT
TRBJ1-1,NA,TRBV27,NA,CASSFRNMNTEAFF,TGTGCCAGCAGTTTCAGGAACATGAACACTGAAGCTTTCTTT
TRBJ1-1,NA,TRBV29-1,NA,CSVARLEGTEAFF,TGCAGCGTTGCCCGGCTGGAGGGCACTGAAGCTTTCTTT
TRBJ2-1,NA,TRBV11-2,NA,CASSLDRLRGNEQFF,TGTGCCAGCAGCTTAGATCGTCTCAGGGGCAATGAGCAGTTCTTC
TRBJ2-7,NA,TRBV2,NA,CASTELQSSYEQYF,TGTGCCAGCACCGAACTACAAAGCTCCTACGAGCAGTACTTC
TRBJ2-7,TRBD1,TRBV7-9,NA,CASSLVWDRGYEQYF,TGTGCCAGCAGCTTGGTGTGGGACAGGGGCTACGAGCAGTACTTC
TRBJ2-7,NA,TRBV10-1,NA,CASSERGEQYF,TGCGCCAGCAGTGAGCGGGGCGAGCAGTACTTC
TRBJ1-4,NA,TRBV6-1,NA,CASSDQAYVNNEKLFF,TGTGCCAGCAGTGACCAGGCTTACGTGAACAATGAAAAACTGTTTTTT
TRBJ2-5,TRBD2,TRBV28,NA,CASNDLGVAGGIETQYF,TGTGCCAGCAATGACTTGGGGGTAGCGGGAGGTATTGAGACCCAGTACTTC
TRBJ1-1,NA,TRBV6-5,NA,CASSFIAEAFF,TGTGCCAGCAGTTTTATTGCTGAAGCTTTCTTT
TRBJ2-3,NA,TRBV19,NA,CASSIGIRTDTQYF,TGTGCCAGTAGTATAGGCATCCGCACAGATACGCAGTATTTT
TRBJ1-4,TRBD1,TRBV5-4,NA,CASSPQGGSEKLFF,TGTGCCAGCAGCCCGCAGGGGGGAAGTGAAAAACTGTTTTTT
TRBJ2-3,NA,TRBV9,NA,CASSVIGSPDTQYF,TGTGCCAGCAGCGTAATTGGCTCCCCAGATACGCAGTATTTT
TRBJ2-2,NA,TRBV5-1,NA,CASSLGQGNGGELFF,TGCGCCAGCAGCTTGGGGCAGGGGAACGGCGGGGAGCTGTTTTTT